Listed below are T cell receptor beta chains from one sample, sequenced in a study of cytomegalovirus exposure and HLA in healthy donors. TCRdb's copy holds only in-frame clones and misses some; the assay was immunoSEQ multiplex PCR. This sample has under 90,000 clones, with around 80% found just once. Input material: PBMCs. The receptors originated from a man aged 50-59 years in good health and CMV-seropositive. Each CDR3 is given with its conserved first and last residue.

cdr3_aa v_call
CASSLDSARGAVAFF TRBV5-4
CASSIRLLAGLYNEQFF TRBV19
CASSLDPRKETQYF TRBV11-3
CATSSPGGGFPYEQYF TRBV15
CASSPPTGSGRNTGELFF TRBV18
CSVGGLETGANGLTF TRBV29-1
CASSLGTSSRGETQYF TRBV7-2
CASGFSTSGRGFTYEQYF TRBV12-5
CASSLWSGSGTGELFF TRBV7-2
CASSPTDRVWGGNTIYF TRBV5-1
CSVGAHLDSGEQYF TRBV29-1
CASSLGELAGVPVGANVLTF TRBV5-1
CASKVTSPSYEQYF TRBV19
CASSDGETQYF TRBV10-1
CASSPDSAYGYTF TRBV18
CASSLKRTSGYEQYF TRBV7-8
CASSLRGPDYGYTF TRBV11-3
CASSLGQGVLSGNTIYF TRBV4-3
CASSAGTDMNTEAFF TRBV5-6
CASSSDRELLYGYTF TRBV28
CAWSHGTGRNQPQHF TRBV30
CASSKVGDGTYNEQFF TRBV21-1
CASSQDRQVVSRISDTQYF TRBV4-1
CASSAGLALTYEQYF TRBV7-6
CASSLGRRKQFF TRBV27
CASSIGGGYQPQHF TRBV5-1
CASSFPAESSSYNEQFF TRBV5-1
CASSTGGVEKLFF TRBV18
CASSLGGGSSYNEQFF TRBV5-1
CASSLPGSFTDTQYF TRBV11-1
CASSLQSNEKLFF TRBV7-6
CASSFRDHTGELFF TRBV7-3
CAISGSGDNPFF TRBV10-3
CAPTDWEFKYNEQFF TRBV19
CASSAYQGAGANGLTF TRBV9